This TCR beta chain was sequenced during a study of cytomegalovirus exposure and HLA in healthy donors. The PCR used 60 Vbeta and 13 Jbeta primers. Profiled with immunoSEQ multiplex PCR; TCRdb holds only in-frame clones, not every one. The profile shows some 180,000 clones, about 77% of them singletons. The sample holds a few counts of this clone. V lost 6 bases to trimming and J lost 1 base, with 12 bases between them. The CDR3 sequence is 14 residues long. Germline-derived CDR1 and CDR2 are WSHSY and SAAADI. The chain carries TRBV10-2 and TRBJ1-2, with TRBD1 as a possible D gene (5 bases). The sequenced material came from PBMCs. This TCR was sampled from a woman between 25 and 40 years old in good health and CMV-seronegative. This CDR3 reads CASSQGAYNYGYTF. The DNA for the CDR3 is TGCGCCAGCAGCCAAGGGGCCTATAACTATGGCTACACCTTC.